The 17 T cell receptor beta chains given below trace back to one sample, sequenced in a study of blood T cell repertoires in COVID-19. Repertoires were generated with immunoSEQ multiplex PCR, while TCRdb's copy carries only in-frame clones and drops some. The data show about 300,000 clones, with roughly 88% seen just once and approximately 7% held by the top ten. The sequencing sample was made of peripheral blood. These receptors were obtained from a woman in her twenties or thirties who had recovered from COVID-19.

The rearrangement links TRBV3-1 (or the pseudogene TRBV3-2) to TRBJ1-3, with 7 bases identical to TRBD1. There are 16 residues in the CDR3. CDR1 and CDR2 (germline): LGHDT, YNNKEL (reference sequence). The J segment lost 4 bases and the V segment lost 5 bases, leaving 11 bases of the junction unmatched. The CDR3 nucleotides read TGTGCCAGCAGCGAATTCACAGGGGCTGGGGGAAACACCATATATTTT. Protein: CASSEFTGAGGNTIYF.

CDR3 DNA: TGTGCCAGCGGAGGTCGGCAGCACTACAATGAGCAGTTCTTC. Protein product: CASGGRQHYNEQFF. The rearrangement joins TRBV25-1 to TRBJ2-1; TRBD2 is a possible D gene (5 bases). The germline gives CDR1 MGHDK, CDR2 SYGVNS. The ends were cut back, 8 bases at V and 3 bases at J, with 14 bases in the middle. This CDR3 is 14 amino acids long.

The J gene is TRBJ1-1, the V gene TRBV7-2; no firm D call. CDR1 is SGHTA and CDR2 is FQGNSA in the germline V gene. The CDR3 is 15 amino acids. V lost 4 bases and J 1 base, leaving 13 bases between the germline ends. CDR3 loop: CASSSLLAKNTEAFF. The CDR3 DNA follows: TGTGCCAGCAGCTCCCTCCTAGCGAAGAACACTGAAGCTTTCTTT.

The gene calls are TRBV11-1 and TRBJ1-6; D is ambiguous. This CDR3 has 15 amino acids. The germline CDR1 and CDR2 sequences are SGHAT and FQDESV (reference sequence). V was shortened by 3 bases and J by 7 bases, with 13 bases between the two germline ends. DNA of the CDR3: TGTGCCAGCAGCTTGAGGAACGGAGGGAATTCACCCCTCCACTTT. It is translated as CASSLRNGGNSPLHF.

V is TRBV3-1 (or the pseudogene TRBV3-2) and J is TRBJ1-6; D gene unclear. The CDR3 is 14 amino acids. The V gene lost 5 bases and the J gene lost 14 bases, with 19 bases spanning the gap. The germline V gene encodes CDR1 LGHDT and CDR2 YNNKEL (reference sequence). The CDR3 loop is CASSSGEQAGALHF. CDR3 DNA sequence: TGTGCCAGCAGCTCCGGAGAACAAGCCGGGGCCCTCCACTTT.

To note about this clone: Other DNA sequences from this sample encode an identical CDR3 as well. J is TRBJ2-5 and V is TRBV18, with 9 bases lining up with TRBD2. CDR3 length equals 15 residues. After removal of 3 bases from V and 1 base from J, the junction contained 3 bases not matched to a gene. Germline CDR1 reads KGHSH; CDR2 reads LQKENI. In DNA, the CDR3 is TGTGCCAGCTCACCGACTAGCGGCGTCCAAGAGACCCAGTACTTC. Translation gives CASSPTSGVQETQYF.

The V gene is TRBV28, the J gene TRBJ1-4; D is unresolved. Trimming pared 6 bases from V and 5 bases from J, leaving 10 bases between. Per germline, CDR1 MDHEN and CDR2 SYDVKM. The CDR3 covers 13 residues. The CDR3 nucleotides are TGTGCCAGCAGGGTACATGGCAATGAAAAACTGTTTTTT. This codes for CASRVHGNEKLFF.

The chain carries TRBV6-5 and TRBJ1-6; TRBD1 matches at 8 bases. Germline CDR1 is MNHEY and CDR2 is SVGAGI. The V gene end was trimmed by 4 bases and the J gene end by 14 bases; junction bases not matched to a gene: 10. This CDR3 spans 14 amino acids. The CDR3 loop reads CASSSAGTGITLHF. CDR3 DNA: TGTGCCAGCAGTTCTGCTGGGACAGGCATAACCCTCCACTTT.

V and J are TRBV5-6 and TRBJ2-5; TRBD2 might be the D (6 bases). The CDR3 sequence is 15 residues long. V shed 1 base and J shed 1 base, with 11 bases lying between them. Germline loops: CDR1 SGHDT, CDR2 YYEEEE. In DNA, the CDR3 is TGTGCCAGCAGCTTGCAACTAGCATCCCAAGAGACCCAGTACTTC. As protein: CASSLQLASQETQYF.

This clone was seen just once. This chain uses TRBV9 with TRBJ1-2, with 9 positions matching TRBD1. V shed 2 bases and J 6 bases; nucleotides not matched to a gene: 2. CDR1 and CDR2 (germline): SGDLS, YYNGEE. The CDR3 runs 13 residues. Written as DNA, the CDR3 is TGTGCCAGCAGCGTTGGGACAGGGCATGGCTACACCTTC. Residues: CASSVGTGHGYTF. The entire variable domain, with the rest obtained from reference TRBV9 and TRBJ1-2, is as follows: DSGVTQTPKHLITATGQRVTLRCSPRSGDLSVYWYQQSLDQGLQFLIQYYNGEERAKGNILERFSAQQFPDLHSELNLSSLELGDSALYFCASSVGTGHGYTFGSGTRLTVV.

The chain is built from TRBV28 and TRBJ1-5, with a tentative D call TRBD1 (6 bases). This CDR3 region has 15 residues. The V gene lost 6 bases and the J gene lost 2 bases, with 14 bases spanning the gap. Germline lookup yields CDR1 MDHEN and CDR2 SYDVKM. CDR3 residues: CASRYTGKGNQPQHF. The CDR3, as DNA: TGTGCCAGCAGGTATACAGGGAAAGGCAATCAGCCCCAGCATTTT.

The chain couples TRBV20-1 to TRBJ2-1, with D maybe TRBD2 (6 bases). V was clipped by 4 bases and J by 4 bases, with 14 bases between them. Germline V gene data show CDR1 as DFQATT and CDR2 as SNEGSKA (reference sequence). The CDR3 is 14 residues long. In DNA form, the CDR3 reads TGCAGTGCTATTGAGGGACTGGGTTACAATGAGCAGTTCTTC. This encodes CSAIEGLGYNEQFF.

The chain joins TRBV7-2 to TRBJ2-2; 9 nucleotides agree with TRBD2. Trimming removed 1 base from V and 5 bases from J; junction bases left unmatched: 5. Germline V gives CDR1 SGHTA, CDR2 FQGNSA. CDR3 length: 16 amino acids. The CDR3 loop is CASSLVGLAGTGELFF. The CDR3 nucleotides are TGTGCCAGCAGCTTAGTGGGACTAGCAGGTACCGGGGAGCTGTTTTTT.

This clone appeared once. The rearrangement uses TRBV15 and TRBJ2-7; 12 nucleotides match TRBD2. The CDR3 totals 16 residues. The V gene end was trimmed by 6 bases and the J gene end by 7 bases; junction bases not matched to a gene: 13. Germline V lookup: CDR1 LNHNV, CDR2 YYDKDF (reference sequence). The CDR3 loop is CATSEYSSGGAEEQYF. CDR3 nucleotides: TGTGCCACCAGTGAATATTCTAGCGGGGGGGCGGAGGAGCAGTACTTC.

The chain joins TRBV4-2 to TRBJ2-7; D unresolved. In germline, CDR1 is LGHNA, CDR2 YNFKEQ. V was shortened by 0 bases and J by 1 base, with 10 bases between the two germline ends. The CDR3 is 15 residues long. CDR3 amino acids: CASSQDPRQSYEQYF. CDR3 sequence (DNA): TGTGCCAGCAGCCAAGATCCCAGGCAGTCCTACGAGCAGTACTTC.

This clone has just a few counts. The chain carries TRBV2 and TRBJ1-5; D is possibly TRBD1 (5 bases). V was trimmed by 8 bases and J by 0 bases, leaving 11 bases between them. From germline, CDR1 is SNHLY and CDR2 FYNNEI. This CDR3 comprises 14 residues. CDR3 sequence: CASAGQLSNQPQHF. The CDR3 DNA reads TGTGCCAGCGCAGGACAACTTAGCAATCAGCCCCAGCATTTT.

Only one count was recorded for this clone. The V and J genes are TRBV20-1 and TRBJ1-2; unclear D gene. The V gene lost 6 bases and the J gene lost 5 bases, with 7 bases spanning the gap. The CDR3 sequence is 10 residues long. Germline-derived CDR1 and CDR2 are DFQATT and SNEGSKA (reference sequence). The CDR3 loop is CSARGYGYTF. The CDR3 region has the DNA TGCAGTGCGCGGGGATATGGCTACACCTTC.